These T cell receptor beta chains were read from a single sample in a study of blood T cell repertoires in COVID-19. Generated by immunoSEQ multiplex PCR, the TCRdb table keeps only in-frame clones and is missing some. The table lists 350,000 or so clones, roughly 87% of them singletons. Sequenced sample: PBMCs or T cells enriched from blood (not recorded which). The receptors derive from a woman in her thirties who had recovered from COVID-19. Both conserved end residues are part of each CDR3. A D gene is named only where the DNA matches it firmly. Size tells how often a clone was seen (once, few, many) or the class of an expanded clone, and some rows leave it out.

TRBJ2-7 NA TRBV5-1 NA TGCGCCAGCAGCTTGAAGGAGGGTTCGTACGAGCAGTACTTC CASSLKEGSYEQYF
TRBJ2-7 NA TRBV14 TRBD2 TGTGCCAGCAGCCAAGGGGGGACTAGTTTTGGCGAGCAGTACTTC CASSQGGTSFGEQYF
TRBJ2-1 NA TRBV18 NA TGTGCCAGCTCCCCCGGGACACCCTACAATGAGCAGTTCTTC CASSPGTPYNEQFF
TRBJ2-2 NA TRBV12-1 NA TGTGCCAGCAGCTTCTTGCTAGCGGGGAGCCTCGCTCTGAACACCGGGGAGCTGTTTTTT CASSFLLAGSLALNTGELFF
TRBJ2-7 NA TRBV5-6 NA TGTGCCAGCAGCTTCGGGGTCGGCGGCTACGAGCAGTACTTC CASSFGVGGYEQYF
TRBJ1-2 NA TRBV11-2 NA TGTGCCAGCAGCGCCCTCCAGGGGCTCGGCTATGGCTACACCTTC CASSALQGLGYGYTF
TRBJ1-6 NA TRBV28 NA TGTGCCAGCAGTTGGCAGGCTAATTCACCCCTCCACTTT CASSWQANSPLHF
TRBJ1-1 NA TRBV5-1 NA TGCGCCAGCAGGGCGGGACGGAGCTGGAACACTGAAGCTTTCTTT CASRAGRSWNTEAFF
TRBJ1-5 NA TRBV2 TRBD1 TGTGCCAGCACTTATACAGGGGGCGCAGGACAGCCCCAGCATTTT CASTYTGGAGQPQHF
TRBJ2-7 NA TRBV2 NA TGTGCCAGCAGTGAAGGGGCGGGGGCCCCCTACGAGCAGTACTTC CASSEGAGAPYEQYF
TRBJ1-1 NA TRBV23-1 NA TGCGCCAGCAGTCAACAGGGTCGGGACACTGAAGCTTTCTTT CASSQQGRDTEAFF
TRBJ1-1 NA TRBV5-1 TRBD1 TGCGCCAGCAGCTTCCGGGACAGGAACACTGAAGCTTTCTTT CASSFRDRNTEAFF
TRBJ2-1 once TRBV6-9 NA TGTGCCAGCAAATGTCCCATCCATCCCATTGTGGTGAGCGATGAGCAGTTCTTC CASKCPIHPIVVSDEQFF
TRBJ2-2 NA TRBV28 TRBD2 TGTGCCAGCAGTCAAAGCGGGGGGGGTTTCGCGAACACCGGGGAGCTGTTTTTT CASSQSGGGFANTGELFF
TRBJ2-7 NA TRBV4-3 TRBD2 TGCGCCAGCAGCCAACTAGCGGGGATCTCCTACGAGCAGTACTTC CASSQLAGISYEQYF
TRBJ1-5 NA TRBV28 NA TGTGCCAGCAGTTCCCCCCCACAGGGATATTATAGCAATCAGCCCCAGCATTTT CASSSPPQGYYSNQPQHF
TRBJ2-6 NA TRBV30 TRBD1 TGTGCCTGGTCCAGGGACAGGACCAGCTCTGGGGCCAACGTCCTGACTTTC CAWSRDRTSSGANVLTF
TRBJ1-2 NA TRBV30 TRBD1 TGTGCCTGGAGCGGAGTGAGGACAGGGGGTGGCTACACCTTC CAWSGVRTGGGYTF
TRBJ2-1 NA TRBV20-1 NA TGCATTGGGGACCGGGACTCCGTCTTC CIGDRDSVF
TRBJ2-1 NA TRBV14 TRBD1 TGTGCCAGCAGCCAGGGACAGGCCGTGGAAAGCTCCTACAATGAGCAGTTCTTC CASSQGQAVESSYNEQFF